The 26 T cell receptor beta chains listed next were all sequenced from one sample in a study of shared clonotypes between healthy human individuals. Here immunoSEQ multiplex PCR was the method, and the copy in TCRdb shows in-frame clones only, minus some. Of roughly 2.5 million clones listed, around nine tenths are singletons. The specimen sequenced was naive CD4+ T cells sorted from blood. The subset: CD45RA+ positively selected. Every receptor here comes from a man aged 18 to 29 in good health.

In its sample, this clone was seen a few times. The same CDR3 can be traced to other DNA sequences in this sample. The V gene is TRBV6-6, the J gene TRBJ2-3; no firm D call. The CDR3 contains 11 residues. Germline CDR1 is MNHNY and CDR2 is SVGAGI (reference sequence). V was cut by 4 bases and J by 2 bases, with 1 base left in between. DNA for the CDR3: TGTGCCAGCAGTTCCACAGATACGCAGTATTTT. Protein sequence: CASSSTDTQYF.

Details on this clone: This specimen includes other DNA sequences encoding the same CDR3. The V and J genes are TRBV5-6 and TRBJ2-1, with D possibly TRBD1 on 6 matching bases. V lost 4 bases and J lost 4, with 9 bases in between. The germline CDR1 and CDR2 sequences are SGHDT and YYEEEE. This CDR3 spans 13 amino acids. DNA of the CDR3: TGTGCCAGCAGCCTACAGGGTTACAATGAGCAGTTCTTC. Its protein product is CASSLQGYNEQFF.

The chain employs TRBV6-5 and TRBJ2-5; 9 bases map to TRBD2. CDR1 is MNHEY and CDR2 is SVGAGI in the germline V gene. CDR3 size: 15 residues. The ends lost 10 bases at V and 1 base at J; junction bases unmatched: 10. CDR3 sequence: CATRWASGTQETQYF. CDR3 DNA: TGTGCCACTCGGTGGGCTAGCGGGACCCAAGAGACCCAGTACTTC.

This chain joins TRBV7-2 and TRBJ2-2; TRBD2 agrees at 9 bases. The CDR3 consists of 18 residues. Germline values: CDR1 SGHTA, CDR2 FQGNSA. Trimming cost V 5 bases and J 2 bases; bases outside gene matches: 12. The CDR3 DNA follows: TGTGCCAGCAGCACCCGTACTCATAGCGGGAGAAACACCGGGGAGCTGTTTTTT. This codes for CASSTRTHSGRNTGELFF.

The V call is TRBV5-1, the J call TRBJ2-7; D may correspond to TRBD1 or TRBD2 (5 bases each). The CDR3 contains 15 residues. Germline-derived CDR1 and CDR2 are SGHRS and YFSETQ. V shed 1 base and J shed 0 bases, with 11 bases lying between them. DNA of the CDR3: TGCGCCAGCAGCTTGTGGACGGGACCCTCCTACGAGCAGTACTTC. It yields the protein CASSLWTGPSYEQYF.

This clone was observed a handful of times. V and J are TRBV6-5 and TRBJ1-2, with 8 bases identical to TRBD1. Per the germline V gene, CDR1 is MNHEY and CDR2 is SVGAGI. The CDR3 is made up of 15 amino acids. The V gene end was trimmed by 6 bases and the J gene end by 4 bases; junction bases not matched to a gene: 10. Here the CDR3 reads CASRSTGTGAYGYTF. The CDR3 DNA is TGTGCCAGCAGATCCACCGGGACAGGTGCCTATGGCTACACCTTC.

The chain uses TRBV19 and TRBJ2-7; D call uncertain. Trimming took off 3 bases at V and 0 bases at J, with 9 bases between the two ends. The CDR3 is 14 amino acids. Per germline, CDR1 LNHDA and CDR2 SQIVND (reference sequence). CDR3 DNA: TGTGCCAGTAGTATCAGCTTTAACTCCTACGAGCAGTACTTC. Translating it yields CASSISFNSYEQYF.

This clone was counted a few times. The chain has TRBV7-2 and TRBJ1-2; D unresolved. Germline V gene data show CDR1 as SGHTA and CDR2 as FQGNSA. The CDR3 loop spans 14 amino acids. Trimming cost V 2 bases and J 4 bases, with 11 bases left between them. Here the CDR3 DNA reads TGTGCCAGCAGCTTATCGCAGGCGATCTATGGCTACACCTTC. It translates to CASSLSQAIYGYTF.

The rearrangement links TRBV9 to TRBJ2-5; 16 bases fit TRBD2. V shed 4 bases, J shed 11 bases, and the junction held 2 bases outside the gene matches. This CDR3 comprises 13 residues. Germline CDR1 is SGDLS and CDR2 is YYNGEE. The CDR3 sequence is CASSTGLAGGQYF. The CDR3 bases are TGTGCCAGCAGCACGGGACTAGCGGGGGGGCAGTACTTC.

This sequence joins TRBV18 and TRBJ1-1, with D perhaps TRBD1 (5 bases). The V gene's germline CDR1 is KGHSH and CDR2 LQKENI. The CDR3 extends over 15 amino acids. Between the trimmed V and J ends, which lost 3 bases and 4 bases, there was a span of 15 bases. CDR3 DNA sequence: TGTGCCAGCTCACCTTTAGTCGGGGGGGGCACTGAAGCTTTCTTT. Protein: CASSPLVGGGTEAFF. The full variable domain, with the rest looked up from reference TRBV18 and TRBJ1-1, is NAGVMQNPRHLVRRRGQEARLRCSPMKGHSHVYWYRQLPEEGLKFMVYLQKENIIDESGMPKERFSAEFPKEGPSILRIQQVVRGDSAAYFCASSPLVGGGTEAFFGQGTRLTVV.

This clone has just one count. Written as DNA, the CDR3 is TGTGCCAGCAGTTCGGGACTAGCGGGGGCCAGACAAGAGACCCAGTACTTC. Translation gives CASSSGLAGARQETQYF. This rearrangement joins TRBV27 to TRBJ2-5; TRBD2 matches 14 bases. Trimming took 4 bases from V and 2 from J; bases not matched to a gene: 6. This CDR3 comprises 17 residues. In germline, CDR1 is MNHEY, CDR2 SMNVEV (reference sequence).

CDR3 bases: TGTGCCATCAGTGAAGATGCAACTAATGAAAAACTGTTTTTT. This gives the protein CAISEDATNEKLFF. This rearrangement joins TRBV10-3 to TRBJ1-4; the D is unclear. The ends were cut back, 3 bases at V and 0 bases at J, with 5 bases in the middle. Looked up from germline, CDR1 is ENHRY and CDR2 is SYGVKD. The CDR3 loop spans 14 amino acids.

As regards this clone: This CDR3 is also generated by other DNA sequences in the sample. This rearrangement joins TRBV7-2 to TRBJ2-5; unclear D gene. The V gene lost 3 bases and the J gene lost 1 base, with 0 bases spanning the gap. The CDR3 totals 11 residues. Germline-derived CDR1 and CDR2 are SGHTA and FQGNSA. The CDR3 loop reads CASSFQETQYF. In DNA, the CDR3 is TGTGCCAGCAGCTTCCAAGAGACCCAGTACTTC.

CDR3 coding DNA: TGTGCCAGCCGCGCGGGCCCGAGCTCCTACGAGCAGTACTTC. Protein: CASRAGPSSYEQYF. V gene TRBV6-5 combines with J gene TRBJ2-7, with a weak D call TRBD2 (5 bases). This CDR3 contains 14 residues. V was clipped by 8 bases and J by 0 bases, with 14 bases between them. The V gene's germline CDR1 is MNHEY and CDR2 SVGAGI.

The genes are TRBV5-1 and TRBJ2-7, with 8 bases that match TRBD1. V lost 4 bases and J lost 2; bases outside the gene matches: 11. The CDR3 length is 16 residues. Germline assignment: CDR1 SGHRS and CDR2 YFSETQ. In nucleotides, the CDR3 is TGCGCCAGCAGCATGACAGGGGCTGGAGGGGCCTACGAGCAGTACTTC. Its protein product is CASSMTGAGGAYEQYF.

In this sample, this clone turned up once. The V gene is TRBV6-5, the J gene TRBJ2-7, with 7 bases aligning to TRBD1. CDR3 length equals 13 residues. Germline trimming cut 7 bases from V and 6 bases from J; bases unmatched to any gene: 9. Germline CDR1 reads MNHEY; CDR2 reads SVGAGI. CDR3 residues: CASTKTGLGEQYF. The CDR3 bases are TGTGCCAGCACCAAGACAGGGCTCGGCGAGCAGTACTTC.

With respect to this clone: The identical CDR3 is also encoded by other nucleotide sequences in the sample. The chain recombines TRBV10-3 with TRBJ1-4, with D unresolved. Per the germline V gene, CDR1 is ENHRY and CDR2 is SYGVKD. The CDR3 extends over 12 amino acids. V was clipped by 3 bases and J by 3 bases, with 2 bases between them. Here the CDR3 reads CAISESNEKLFF. The DNA of the CDR3 is TGTGCCATCAGTGAATCTAATGAAAAACTGTTTTTT.

A word on this clone: At one end, the junction sequence differs from germline, possibly due to a read error. In the same sample, other DNA sequences code for this CDR3. V usage is TRBV5-4 and J usage is TRBJ2-7, with 9 bases aligning to TRBD1. This CDR3 is built from 14 residues. Germline V lookup: CDR1 SGHNT, CDR2 YYREEE (reference sequence). This chain's CDR3 is CASSPGTGSYEQYF. CDR3 in DNA: TGCGCCAGCAGCCCCGGGACAGGGTCCTACGAGCAGTACTTC.

The V and J genes are TRBV11-2 and TRBJ2-7; no reliable D call. This CDR3 region has 14 residues. In germline, CDR1 is SGHAT, CDR2 FQNNGV. Trimming took 2 bases from V and 4 from J, leaving 12 bases between them. In DNA, the CDR3 is TGTGCCAGCAGCTTACAAGGCCCCGGGTACGAGCAGTACTTC. It encodes CASSLQGPGYEQYF.

This rearrangement joins TRBV30 to TRBJ2-7, with a possible D match to TRBD1 (5 bases). V was pared by 2 bases and J by 3 bases, with 8 bases between. The CDR3 spans 12 residues. The germline V gene encodes CDR1 GTSNPN and CDR2 SVGIG (reference sequence). The DNA for the CDR3 is TGTGCCTGGAGTAATACAGGCTACGAGCAGTACTTC. Translating gives CAWSNTGYEQYF.

The chain is built from TRBV5-6 and TRBJ1-6, with 9 bases identical to TRBD1. This CDR3 is 16 amino acids long. Unmatched junction bases numbered 10, after V lost 2 bases and J lost 10 bases. Germline assignment: CDR1 SGHDT and CDR2 YYEEEE. CDR3 DNA sequence: TGTGCCAGCAGCTTTAATTTAGGGACAGGGAGGTCACCCCTCCACTTT. This translates into CASSFNLGTGRSPLHF.

The chain is built from TRBV2 and TRBJ2-3; the D gene is possibly TRBD1 (6 bases). Trimming took 2 bases from V and 0 from J, leaving 9 bases between them. Per germline, CDR1 SNHLY and CDR2 FYNNEI. This CDR3 is 15 amino acids long. CDR3 coding DNA: TGTGCCAGCAGTGAAAACAGGGCTAGCACAGATACGCAGTATTTT. Encoded protein: CASSENRASTDTQYF.

The CDR3 nucleotides read TGTGCCAGCAGCGTCATGGTAGGGGCAGGGACTTATGGCTACACCTTC. It is translated as CASSVMVGAGTYGYTF. The gene calls are TRBV7-2 and TRBJ1-2; a possible D gene is TRBD1 (5 bases). The CDR3 length is 16 residues. The V gene lost 5 bases and the J gene lost 5 bases, with 21 bases spanning the gap. Germline CDR1 is SGHTA and CDR2 is FQGNSA. Complete variable domain (other parts from reference TRBV7-2 and TRBJ1-2): GAGVSQSPSNKVTEKGKDVELRCDPISGHTALYWYRQSLGQGLEFLIYFQGNSAPDKSGLPSDRFSAERTGGSVSTLTIQRTQQEDSAVYLCASSVMVGAGTYGYTFGSGTRLTVV.

The V and J genes are TRBV9 and TRBJ1-2; 9 bases agree with TRBD1. V lost 0 bases, J lost 8 bases, and 5 bases stayed unmatched. The CDR3 spans 14 residues. Germline CDR1 reads SGDLS; CDR2 reads YYNGEE. This chain's CDR3 is CASSVGDRVSGYTF. The CDR3 coding sequence is TGTGCCAGCAGCGTAGGGGACAGGGTATCCGGCTACACCTTC.

The rearrangement joins TRBV7-9 to TRBJ2-3, with 11 bases aligning to TRBD2. V lost 3 bases, J lost 5 bases, and 1 base stayed unmatched. The CDR3 spans 14 residues. Germline V lookup: CDR1 SEHNR, CDR2 FQNEAQ (reference sequence). CDR3 bases: TGTGCCAGCAGCTTGGGACTAGCGGAAGATACGCAGTATTTT. Residues: CASSLGLAEDTQYF.

The table lists this clone with a few counts. V is TRBV30 and J is TRBJ1-1; D perhaps matches TRBD1 (5 bases). This CDR3 comprises 13 residues. Germline V lookup: CDR1 GTSNPN, CDR2 SVGIG (reference sequence). Between the trimmed V and J ends, which lost 0 bases and 4 bases, there was a span of 9 bases. This CDR3 reads CAWSVGEGTEAFF. The CDR3 DNA sequence: TGTGCCTGGAGTGTAGGGGAGGGCACTGAAGCTTTCTTT.